These T cell receptor beta chains were read from a single sample in a study of blood T cell repertoires in COVID-19. Sequenced by immunoSEQ multiplex PCR; TCRdb stores in-frame clones only, minus some. The profile shows around 200,000 clones, roughly nine tenths of them singletons. The sequenced sample consisted of peripheral blood. Receptor source: a man aged 35 to 55 with active or convalescent COVID-19. The CDR3 runs from the conserved cysteine through the conserved F or W. A D gene is named only where the DNA matches it firmly. Clone size is shown for a subset of rows, as once, few, many or a class of expanded clone.

d_call: NA
v_call: TRBV6-1
j_call: TRBJ1-5
clone_size: NA
cdr3_aa: CASSDVLRGSNQPQHF
cdr3_nt: TGTGCCAGCAGTGATGTCCTCCGGGGTAGCAATCAGCCCCAGCATTTT

d_call: TRBD2
v_call: TRBV5-4
j_call: TRBJ2-3
clone_size: NA
cdr3_aa: CASSLVGGAADTQYF
cdr3_nt: TGTGCCAGCAGCTTGGTCGGGGGGGCCGCAGATACGCAGTATTTT

d_call: NA
v_call: TRBV6-5
j_call: TRBJ1-1
clone_size: NA
cdr3_aa: CASSYSRTSEAFF
cdr3_nt: TGTGCCAGCAGTTACTCGAGGACTTCTGAAGCTTTCTTT

d_call: NA
v_call: TRBV24-1
j_call: TRBJ2-7
clone_size: once
cdr3_aa: CATRPPTGVPYEQYF
cdr3_nt: TGTGCCACCAGGCCGCCCACCGGGGTCCCCTACGAGCAGTACTTC

d_call: TRBD1
v_call: TRBV19
j_call: TRBJ2-7
clone_size: NA
cdr3_aa: CASSMGQSYEQYF
cdr3_nt: TGTGCCAGTAGTATGGGACAGTCCTACGAGCAGTACTTC

d_call: TRBD2
v_call: TRBV7-2
j_call: TRBJ2-3
clone_size: NA
cdr3_aa: CASSSGLAGGLGTDTQYF
cdr3_nt: TGTGCCAGCAGCTCGGGACTAGCGGGGGGGCTCGGCACAGATACGCAGTATTTT

d_call: NA
v_call: TRBV19
j_call: TRBJ2-2
clone_size: NA
cdr3_aa: CASKPSGRNTGELFF
cdr3_nt: TGTGCCAGTAAGCCGAGCGGAAGAAACACCGGGGAGCTGTTTTTT

d_call: NA
v_call: TRBV6-5
j_call: TRBJ1-5
clone_size: few
cdr3_aa: CASSYGGEGQPQHF
cdr3_nt: TGTGCCAGCAGTTACGGGGGGGAGGGTCAGCCCCAGCATTTT

d_call: NA
v_call: TRBV28
j_call: TRBJ2-2
clone_size: NA
cdr3_aa: CASSRTGELFF
cdr3_nt: TGTGCCAGCAGCCGCACCGGGGAGCTGTTTTTT

d_call: NA
v_call: TRBV4-2
j_call: TRBJ2-5
clone_size: NA
cdr3_aa: CASSQDGVERLGVGETQYF
cdr3_nt: TGTGCCAGCAGCCAAGATGGGGTGGAGCGGCTTGGGGTAGGAGAGACCCAGTACTTC